Shown below are 5 T cell receptor beta chains from a single sample sequenced in a study of cytomegalovirus exposure and HLA in healthy donors. The study ran its PCR with 60 Vbeta and 13 Jbeta primers. Generated by immunoSEQ multiplex PCR, the TCRdb table keeps only in-frame clones and is missing some. The sample has around 45,000 clones. Sequencing was done on a sample of PBMCs. These receptors originate from a male donor in good health and CMV-seronegative.

The rearrangement joins TRBV30 to TRBJ1-3; TRBD1 is a possible D gene (6 bases). CDR1 and CDR2 from the germline V gene are GTSNPN and SVGIG (reference sequence). V gave up 2 bases and J gave up 2 bases, with 13 bases separating them. This CDR3 contains 15 residues. DNA of the CDR3: TGTGCCTGGAGTAGATTGGGGGCGGCTGGAAACACCATATATTTT. Translated: CAWSRLGAAGNTIYF.

The rearrangement joins TRBV2 to TRBJ1-5, with a weak D call TRBD1 (5 bases). V was trimmed by 4 bases and J by 11 bases, leaving 18 bases between them. There are 14 residues in the CDR3. Germline V gives CDR1 SNHLY, CDR2 FYNNEI. DNA for the CDR3: TGTGCCAGCAGTGCTTCCCTCAGGGCCTCGACCCAGCATTTT. It translates to CASSASLRASTQHF.

This chain joins TRBV6-4 and TRBJ2-7; 9 bases align to TRBD1. Germline loops: CDR1 MRHNA, CDR2 SNTAGT. The CDR3 spans 15 residues. The ends lost 2 bases at V and 5 bases at J; junction bases unmatched: 7. The CDR3 reads CASSDGGQGSDEQYF. The CDR3 DNA is TGTGCCAGCAGTGACGGGGGACAGGGATCGGACGAGCAGTACTTC.

The chain joins TRBV7-6 to TRBJ1-6, with TRBD1 as a possible D gene (6 bases). The CDR3 contains 13 residues. Germline V lookup: CDR1 SGHVS, CDR2 FNYEAQ. V lost 4 bases, J lost 9 bases, and 10 bases lay in between. The DNA for the CDR3 is TGTGCCAGCAGCTCCACAGGGAGTTCACCCCTCCACTTT. It specifies CASSSTGSSPLHF. Full variable domain (outside the CDR3, taken from reference TRBV7-6 and TRBJ1-6): GAGVSQSPRYKVTKRGQDVALRCDPISGHVSLYWYRQALGQGPEFLTYFNYEAQQDKSGLPNDRFSAERPEGSISTLTIQRTEQRDSAMYRCASSSTGSSPLHFGNGTRLTVT.

The V and J genes are TRBV19 and TRBJ2-3, with 7 bases that match TRBD1. There are 16 residues in the CDR3. Germline CDR1 reads LNHDA; CDR2 reads SQIVND (reference sequence). After removal of 5 bases from V and 0 bases from J, the junction contained 8 bases not matched to a gene. The CDR3 sequence is CASSAQPGQSTDTQYF. The DNA for the CDR3 is TGTGCCAGTAGTGCTCAACCGGGACAGAGCACAGATACGCAGTATTTT.